The 4 T cell receptor beta chains below were found in one sample sequenced in a study of Ad26.COV2.S vaccination and SARS-CoV-2 variants. Some clones are missing from TCRdb's copy, which holds only in-frame ones; the method was immunoSEQ multiplex PCR. This sample carries 510,000 or so clones, approximately 90% of them seen once, and the ten largest clones take 9.5% to 15%. This sample's treatment: around 19 received Ad26.COV2.S at low or high dose, single or two shots; roughly 5 received placebo; per-sample allocation not given. After the first vaccine or placebo injection, samples were drawn on day 63. The sequencing here drew on peripheral blood, taken in a trial of Ad26.COV2.S vaccine versus placebo. These TCRs come from a person aged 18-65 years who received the Ad26.COV2.S COVID-19 vaccine or a placebo.

The V and J genes are TRBV7-2 and TRBJ2-5, with 7 bases matching TRBD2. The CDR3 length is 14 residues. Germline V lookup: CDR1 SGHTA, CDR2 FQGNSA. The ends lost 5 bases at V and 7 bases at J; junction bases unmatched: 10. The CDR3 spells CASSMNSGGGTQYF. The CDR3 nucleotides read TGTGCCAGCAGCATGAATTCGGGGGGTGGGACCCAGTACTTC.

The CDR3, as DNA: TGTGCCAGCAGCTTAGGTGCAAGGGGGGGGCACGAGCAGTACTTC. Its protein is CASSLGARGGHEQYF. J is TRBJ2-7 and V is TRBV11-2, with D tentatively TRBD2 (7 bases). CDR1 is SGHAT, CDR2 FQNNGV, per germline. The ends were cut back, 1 base at V and 5 bases at J, with 15 bases in the middle. CDR3 length: 15 amino acids.

The chain has TRBV13 and TRBJ2-6, with D uncertain. The CDR3 is made up of 15 amino acids. V lost 0 bases and J 4 bases, leaving 7 bases between the germline ends. Germline-derived CDR1 and CDR2 are PRHDT and FYEKMQ (reference sequence). The CDR3, as DNA: TGTGCCAGCAGCTTAGGAGGTGCGGGGGCCAACGTCCTGACTTTC. It translates to CASSLGGAGANVLTF.

With regard to this clone: The same CDR3 also results from other DNA sequences found in this sample. The CDR3 is CASSQGRSSYNEQFF. In nucleotides, the CDR3 is TGTGCCAGCAGCCAAGGGCGGAGCTCCTACAATGAGCAGTTCTTC. The chain recombines TRBV3-1 (or the pseudogene TRBV3-2) with TRBJ2-1, with unresolved D. V was shortened by 1 base and J by 0 bases, with 7 bases between the two germline ends. CDR3 length: 15 residues. Per the germline V gene, CDR1 is LGHDT and CDR2 is YNNKEL (reference sequence).